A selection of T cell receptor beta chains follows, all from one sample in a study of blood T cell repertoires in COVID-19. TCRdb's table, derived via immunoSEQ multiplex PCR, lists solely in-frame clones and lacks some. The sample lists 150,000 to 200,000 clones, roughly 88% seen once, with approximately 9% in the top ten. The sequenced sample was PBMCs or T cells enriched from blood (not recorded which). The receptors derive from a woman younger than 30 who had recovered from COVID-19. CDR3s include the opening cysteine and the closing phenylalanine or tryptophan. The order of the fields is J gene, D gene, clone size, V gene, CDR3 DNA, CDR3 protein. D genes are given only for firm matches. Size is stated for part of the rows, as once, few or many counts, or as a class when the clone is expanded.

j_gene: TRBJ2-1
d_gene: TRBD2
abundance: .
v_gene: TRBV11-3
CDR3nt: TGTGCCAGCAGCTTAGCGGGAGGCGAAAGCAATGAGCAGTTCTTC
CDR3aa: CASSLAGGESNEQFF

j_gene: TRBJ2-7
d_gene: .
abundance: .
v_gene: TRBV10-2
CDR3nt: TGCGCCAGCAGTGAGATTCCGGGGGTCAGGGGGAGCGAGCAGTACTTC
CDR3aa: CASSEIPGVRGSEQYF

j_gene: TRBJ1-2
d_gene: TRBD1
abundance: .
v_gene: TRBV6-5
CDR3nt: TGTGCCAGCAGGAGTACCGGGACAGAAGGCGGCTACACCTTC
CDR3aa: CASRSTGTEGGYTF

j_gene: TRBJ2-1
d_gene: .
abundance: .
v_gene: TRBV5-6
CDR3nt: TGTGCCAGCAGCGAGGTGGGTAGCGGAAACTCCTACAATGAGCAGTTCTTC
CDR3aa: CASSEVGSGNSYNEQFF

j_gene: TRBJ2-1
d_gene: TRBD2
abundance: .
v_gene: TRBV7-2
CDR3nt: TGTGCCAGCAGCTTAGGTAGCGGGGAAGGTCCGTACAATGAGCAGTTCTTC
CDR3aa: CASSLGSGEGPYNEQFF

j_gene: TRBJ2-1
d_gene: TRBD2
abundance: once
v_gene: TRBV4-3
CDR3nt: TGCGCCAGCAGCCAGGAGACTAGCGGGGGGATAAAGCAGTTCTTC
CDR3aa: CASSQETSGGIKQFF

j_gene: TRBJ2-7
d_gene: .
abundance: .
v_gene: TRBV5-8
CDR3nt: TGTGCCAGCAGCAGCTATTACGAGCAGTACTTC
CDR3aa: CASSSYYEQYF

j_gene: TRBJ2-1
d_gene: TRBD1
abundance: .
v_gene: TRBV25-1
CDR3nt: TGTGCCAGCAGTGAAACTGGACAGGCGCACAATGAGCAGTTCTTC
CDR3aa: CASSETGQAHNEQFF

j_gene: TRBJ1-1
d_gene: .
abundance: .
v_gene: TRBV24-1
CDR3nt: TGTGCCACCAGTGAACTAGGGGGCACTGAAGCTTTCTTT
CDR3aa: CATSELGGTEAFF

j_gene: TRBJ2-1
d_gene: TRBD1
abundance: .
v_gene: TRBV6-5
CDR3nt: TGTGCCAGCAGGGTCGGACAGGGCTCCTACAATGAGCAGTTCTTC
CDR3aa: CASRVGQGSYNEQFF

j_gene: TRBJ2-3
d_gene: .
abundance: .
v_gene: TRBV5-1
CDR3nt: TGCGCCAGCAGCCTACAGGGTACTAGCACAGATACGCAGTATTTT
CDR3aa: CASSLQGTSTDTQYF

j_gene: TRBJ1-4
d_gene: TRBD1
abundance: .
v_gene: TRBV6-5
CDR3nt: TGTGCCAGCAGTTCAGTACAGGGGGCTGCTAATGAAAAACTGTTTTTT
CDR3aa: CASSSVQGAANEKLFF

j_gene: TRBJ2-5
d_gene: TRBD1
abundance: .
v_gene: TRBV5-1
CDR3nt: TGCGCCAGCAGCCCGGGACAGGCCCAAGAGACCCAGTACTTC
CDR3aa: CASSPGQAQETQYF

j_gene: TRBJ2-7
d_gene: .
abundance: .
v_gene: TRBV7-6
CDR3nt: TGTGCCAGCAGCTTAGAGGACGGGACTTATTTCGAGCAGTACTTC
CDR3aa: CASSLEDGTYFEQYF

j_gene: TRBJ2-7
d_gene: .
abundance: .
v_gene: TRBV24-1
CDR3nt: TGTGCCGGGGCGTTCTCCTACGAGCAGTACTTC
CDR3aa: CAGAFSYEQYF

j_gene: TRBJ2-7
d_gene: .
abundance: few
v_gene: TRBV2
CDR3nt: TGTGCCAGCAAAGAGCCAGGAGAGCAGTACTTC
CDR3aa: CASKEPGEQYF

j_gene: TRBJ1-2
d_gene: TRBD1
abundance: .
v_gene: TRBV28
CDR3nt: TGTGCCAGCAGTTTCCCCGACAGGGAGTGGTATGGCTACACCTTC
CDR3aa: CASSFPDREWYGYTF

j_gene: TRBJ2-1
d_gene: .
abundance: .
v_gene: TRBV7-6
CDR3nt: TGTGCCAGCAGCTTAGCTGGGGGGATAGCCTACAATGAGCAGTTCTTC
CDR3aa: CASSLAGGIAYNEQFF

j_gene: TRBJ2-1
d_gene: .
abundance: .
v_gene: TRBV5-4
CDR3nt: TGTGCCAGCAGCTTGGGAGGGGGGGAACACTACAATGAGCAGTTCTTC
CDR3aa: CASSLGGGEHYNEQFF

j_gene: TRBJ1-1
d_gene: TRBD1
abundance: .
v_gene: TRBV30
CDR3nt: TGTGCCTGGAGCTGGACCGGGACAGTCAACACTGAAGCTTTCTTT
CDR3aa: CAWSWTGTVNTEAFF

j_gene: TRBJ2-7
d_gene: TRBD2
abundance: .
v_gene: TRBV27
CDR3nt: TGTGCCAGCAGTTCGGTGGGAGGGCCCTCCTACGAGCAGTACTTC
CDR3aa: CASSSVGGPSYEQYF

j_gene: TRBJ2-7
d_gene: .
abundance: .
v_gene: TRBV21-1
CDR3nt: TGTGCCAGCAGCATCGGCGGTCGCCCCCACGAGCAGTACTTC
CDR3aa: CASSIGGRPHEQYF

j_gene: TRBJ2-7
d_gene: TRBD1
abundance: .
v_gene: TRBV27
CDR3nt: TGTGCCAGCAGTTTTCAGGGGGTCGGCGAGCAGTACTTC
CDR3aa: CASSFQGVGEQYF

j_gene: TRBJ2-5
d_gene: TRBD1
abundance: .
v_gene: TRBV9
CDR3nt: TGTGCCAGCAGCGTCCGGGGACAGGGGTGGGAGACCCAGTACTTC
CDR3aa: CASSVRGQGWETQYF

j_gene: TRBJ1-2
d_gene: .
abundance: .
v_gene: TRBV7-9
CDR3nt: TGTGCCAGCAGCTTGTCGGGAGGAAACTATGGCTACACCTTC
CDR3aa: CASSLSGGNYGYTF

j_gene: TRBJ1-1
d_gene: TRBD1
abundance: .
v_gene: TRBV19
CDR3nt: TGTGCCAGTAGAACCGGGACAGCGGGTTTAGCTTTCTTT
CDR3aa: CASRTGTAGLAFF